One and the same sample provided the 18 T cell receptor beta chains below, sequenced in a study of post-analysis software for immune sequencing data. Whole-study findings and limits: The study found TRBV5-6, TRBV5-1 and TRBV20-1 among five or six TRBV segments more frequent in patients than controls.

Incorporated into the TCR beta cDNA libraries were unique molecular identifiers, which served to reduce PCR and sequencing biases. Using its own MiXCR run on the PCR reads, TCRdb lists one record per CDR3 protein. The profile shows about 540,000 distinct CDR3 sequences, roughly 34% of them singletons. The antigens these receptors bind are not known. The sequenced sample was blood. The receptor source for this set is a girl aged 2-17 years with multiple sclerosis.

The chain combines TRBV15 with TRBJ1-5; weak D call: TRBD1 (5 bases). The V end was cut by 0 bases, the J end by 7 bases, with 22 bases between. Germline loops: CDR1 LNHNV, CDR2 YYDKDF (reference sequence). The CDR3 sequence is 18 residues long. The CDR3 DNA reads TGTGCCACCAGCAGAGATTTTTCGGGACCGCTTTCCTACCAGCCCCAGCATTTT. This codes for CATSRDFSGPLSYQPQHF.

This clonotype was counted only a few times. The chain has TRBV4-1 and TRBJ2-1; D could derive from TRBD1 or TRBD2 (7 bases each). V was pared by 11 bases and J by 8 bases, with 19 bases between. Germline V gene lookup returns CDR1 MGHRA and CDR2 YSYEKL. The CDR3 length is 13 residues. CDR3 loop: CAEGEGAGDEQFF. The CDR3 nucleotides are TGCGCCGAGGGGGAGGGGGCAGGCGATGAGCAGTTCTTC.

The count of this clonotype is one. The chain uses TRBV5-5 and TRBJ2-1; D remains unclear. CDR3 size: 14 residues. Trimming removed 3 bases at V and 3 bases at J, with 10 bases between. The germline gives CDR1 SGHKS, CDR2 YYEKEE (reference sequence). The CDR3: CASSSRESYNEQFF. In nucleotides, the CDR3 is TGTGCCAGCAGCTCGCGAGAAAGCTACAATGAGCAGTTCTTC.

V gene TRBV20-1 combines with J gene TRBJ1-4; D gene unclear. The CDR3 is made up of 13 amino acids. CDR1 and CDR2 (germline): DFQATT, SNEGSKA (reference sequence). Trimming pared 6 bases from V and 5 bases from J, leaving 13 bases between. CDR3 protein: CSAEGPGNEKLFF. Here the CDR3 DNA reads TGCAGTGCCGAGGGCCCTGGCAATGAAAAACTGTTTTTT.

This clonotype was observed a few times. The chain is built from TRBV2 and TRBJ2-3, with unresolved D. CDR1 is SNHLY, CDR2 FYNNEI, per germline. V gave up 8 bases and J gave up 4 bases, with 13 bases separating them. The CDR3 is 13 residues long. The CDR3 spells CASESVASDTQYF. In nucleotides, the CDR3 is TGTGCCAGCGAGTCAGTCGCCTCAGATACGCAGTATTTT.

The chain carries TRBV6-6 and TRBJ1-2; TRBD1 might be the D (6 bases). CDR1 MNHNY and CDR2 SVGAGI come from the germline V gene (reference sequence). The CDR3 contains 14 residues. Trimming removed 6 bases from V and 4 bases from J, with 15 bases in between. This CDR3 is CASSKGGGGYGYTF. CDR3 DNA sequence: TGTGCCAGCAGCAAGGGGGGCGGCGGCTATGGCTACACCTTC.

J is TRBJ2-6 and V is TRBV7-2, with 11 bases that match TRBD2. The CDR3 runs 19 residues. The germline V gene encodes CDR1 SGHTA and CDR2 FQGNSA. V lost 2 bases and J lost 0; bases outside the gene matches: 6. CDR3 sequence (DNA): TGTGCCAGCAGCTTAAGCCTAGCGGGGGGAAGCTCTGGGGCCAACGTCCTGACTTTC. It codes for CASSLSLAGGSSGANVLTF.

The chain employs TRBV20-1 and TRBJ2-1, with D maybe TRBD2 (6 bases). Germline lookup yields CDR1 DFQATT and CDR2 SNEGSKA (reference sequence). This CDR3 comprises 14 residues. CDR3 loop: CSATAGTYYNEQFF. The CDR3 DNA follows: TGCAGCGCCACAGCCGGGACTTACTACAATGAGCAGTTCTTC.

This chain joins TRBV4-2 and TRBJ1-2, with 9 bases matching TRBD1. CDR1 and CDR2 (germline): LGHNA, YNFKEQ. The CDR3 loop spans 14 amino acids. Germline trimming cut 5 bases from V and 7 bases from J; bases unmatched to any gene: 8. This CDR3 reads CASSEGQGQGGYTF. For the CDR3, the DNA is TGTGCCAGCAGCGAAGGACAGGGGCAGGGTGGCTACACCTTC.

J is TRBJ1-2 and V is TRBV20-1; the D is unclear. Germline values: CDR1 DFQATT, CDR2 SNEGSKA (reference sequence). The CDR3 runs to 15 residues. Trimming stripped 3 bases from V and 0 bases from J, with 14 bases between. The CDR3 DNA reads TGCAGTGCTAGTTTACGATTCCACGCTAACTATGGCTACACCTTC. It translates to CSASLRFHANYGYTF.

The chain employs TRBV6-6 and TRBJ1-2; TRBD1 is a possible D gene (5 bases). Germline lookup yields CDR1 MNHNY and CDR2 SVGAGI (reference sequence). The CDR3 is made up of 15 amino acids. V dropped 2 bases and J dropped 5 bases, with 15 bases sitting between them. The CDR3 protein is CASSYGAGSGYGYTF. The CDR3 DNA reads TGTGCCAGCAGTTACGGAGCAGGGTCAGGGTATGGCTACACCTTC.

The J gene is TRBJ2-3, the V gene TRBV2; D unresolved. Trimming removed 10 bases from V and 0 bases from J, with 17 bases in between. Germline V CDR1 and CDR2: SNHLY, FYNNEI. The CDR3 loop spans 15 amino acids. The CDR3: CATLASTPSTDTQYF. Written as DNA, the CDR3 is TGTGCCACTCTTGCAAGCACCCCTAGCACAGATACGCAGTATTTT.

This clonotype was detected only a few times. The rearrangement uses TRBV12-3 or TRBV12-4 and TRBJ2-7; TRBD1 matches at 7 bases. The V segment lost 3 bases and the J segment 2 bases; nucleotides outside the gene matches: 4. The CDR3 runs 14 residues. The CDR3 region has the DNA TGTGCCAGCAGTTTGGACAGGCCTCCCTACGAGCAGTACTTC. It encodes CASSLDRPPYEQYF.

This clonotype has just a few counts. The rearrangement links TRBV20-1 to TRBJ2-7, with 7 bases identical to TRBD2. The germline V gene has CDR1 DFQATT and CDR2 SNEGSKA (reference sequence). The V and J ends lost 4 bases and 3 bases, in that order; junction bases with no gene match: 6. This CDR3 region has 13 residues. CDR3 sequence reads: CSANLAVYYEQYF. CDR3 DNA: TGCAGTGCTAATCTAGCGGTCTACTACGAGCAGTACTTC.

V and J are TRBV11-2 and TRBJ1-1; no clear D gene. The CDR3 is 17 residues long. Trimming removed 1 base from V and 1 base from J, with 16 bases in between. Germline V CDR1 and CDR2: SGHAT, FQNNGV. CDR3 sequence (DNA): TGTGCCAGCAGCTTAGGATGGCAATACTCGGGGAACACTGAAGCTTTCTTT. Translating gives CASSLGWQYSGNTEAFF.

This clonotype was observed once. A read error may produce the germline difference seen at one junction end. The genes are TRBV12-3 or TRBV12-4 and TRBJ2-7, with D perhaps matching TRBD2 (7 bases). The CDR3 contains 17 residues. CDR3 sequence: CASSLMLGGRSSYKQYF. The CDR3 DNA follows: TGTGCCAGCAGCCTCATGCTGGGGGGGCGATCCTCCTACAAGCAGTACTTC.

To note about this clonotype: Germline and junction disagree at one end, which may indicate a read error. This sequence joins TRBV7-7 and TRBJ2-1, with 9 bases that match TRBD2. CDR1 and CDR2 from the germline V gene are SSHAT and FNYEAQ (reference sequence). The CDR3 is 15 residues long. The CDR3 DNA sequence: TGTGCTAGCAGCTTGGAGGCGGGGGGGAACAATGAGCAGTTCTTC. It is translated as CASSLEAGGNNEQFF.

This clonotype was observed a handful of times. The chain recombines TRBV20-1 with TRBJ2-1, with 10 bases that match TRBD2. CDR3 length: 15 residues. V lost 3 bases, J lost 5 bases, and 7 bases stayed unmatched. Germline CDR1 and CDR2: DFQATT and SNEGSKA (reference sequence). CDR3: CSARNVAGGDNEQFF. The CDR3, as DNA: TGCAGTGCTAGGAACGTAGCGGGGGGAGACAATGAGCAGTTCTTC.